Each of the 22 T cell receptor beta chains below was sequenced from the same sample in a study of CD8+ T cells in alopecia areata. Following RNA extraction, reverse transcription yielded cDNA that acted as the sequencing template. Clones were sequenced by immunoSEQ multiplex PCR, and TCRdb holds only the in-frame ones, with some missing. Of some 51,000 clones listed, around 96% were seen once; the top ten hold around 25%. The specimen was CD8+ T cells sorted from blood, collected at week 0. The receptors were sampled from a human donor with alopecia areata.

This chain uses TRBV19 with TRBJ2-7; 10 bases fit TRBD1. V lost 5 bases to trimming and J lost 7 bases; unmatched junction nucleotides: 8. CDR1 and CDR2 from the germline V gene are LNHDA and SQIVND (reference sequence). The CDR3 is made up of 14 amino acids. The CDR3 loop is CASSSWTGGDEQYF. The CDR3 DNA reads as TGTGCCAGTAGTTCATGGACAGGGGGTGATGAGCAGTACTTC.

Points on this clone: Germline and junction disagree at one end, which may indicate a read error. The V gene is TRBV27, the J gene TRBJ2-7; 8 bases are a match to TRBD1. The CDR3 has 17 amino acids. The germline V gene encodes CDR1 MNHEY and CDR2 SMNVEV (reference sequence). DNA of the CDR3: TGTGCCAACAGTTTATTGTCAGGGGACAGGAGCCGCTACGAGCAGTACTTC. Translating gives CANSLLSGDRSRYEQYF.

The V call is TRBV6-6, the J call TRBJ2-1, with 7 bases identical to TRBD2. The CDR3 length is 14 residues. J lost 7 bases, V lost 4 bases, and 7 bases had no gene match. Germline V CDR1 and CDR2: MNHNY, SVGAGI (reference sequence). The CDR3 nucleotides read TGTGCCAGCAGTTGGGAGCGGGGTTCAAATGAGCAGTTCTTC. This translates into CASSWERGSNEQFF.

The V and J genes are TRBV9 and TRBJ2-3; 9 bases map to TRBD1. There are 17 residues in the CDR3. The V gene's germline CDR1 is SGDLS and CDR2 YYNGEE. V shed 0 bases, J shed 6 bases, and the junction held 11 bases outside the gene matches. CDR3 bases: TGTGCCAGCAGCGTAGAACCGGGACAGGGAGGTCGGGATACGCAGTATTTT. Residues: CASSVEPGQGGRDTQYF.

V is TRBV10-3 and J is TRBJ1-4, with D tentatively TRBD1 (6 bases). The CDR3 runs 15 residues. CDR1 and CDR2 from the germline V gene are ENHRY and SYGVKD. V lost 5 bases, J lost 5 bases, and 15 bases lay in between. CDR3 in amino acids: CAISTEGGGNEKLFF. The CDR3 DNA reads TGTGCCATCAGTACAGAGGGAGGGGGGAATGAAAAACTGTTTTTT.

V gene TRBV6-1 combines with J gene TRBJ2-1, with 7 bases matching TRBD2. The germline V gene encodes CDR1 MNHNS and CDR2 SASEGT. Trimming took 3 bases from V and 7 from J; bases not matched to a gene: 6. The CDR3 sequence is 14 residues long. CDR3 sequence reads: CASSETSLGNEQFF. The CDR3 bases are TGTGCCAGCAGTGAGACTAGCCTTGGTAATGAGCAGTTCTTC.

J is TRBJ1-4 and V is TRBV5-1; TRBD1 agrees at 10 bases. V shed 0 bases and J 8 bases; nucleotides not matched to a gene: 4. This CDR3 spans 15 amino acids. Germline V gene sequence: CDR1 SGHRS, CDR2 YFSETQ. The chain's CDR3 is CASSLETGGEEKLFF. CDR3 DNA: TGCGCCAGCAGCTTGGAGACAGGGGGCGAAGAAAAACTGTTTTTT.

This chain joins TRBV9 and TRBJ2-1; TRBD1 agrees at 7 bases. The CDR3 has 16 amino acids. Trimming removed 1 base from V and 4 bases from J; junction bases left unmatched: 8. Germline V gene lookup returns CDR1 SGDLS and CDR2 YYNGEE. Written as DNA, the CDR3 is TGTGCCAGCAGCGTATATACAGGGGCCTTTTACAATGAGCAGTTCTTC. It yields the protein CASSVYTGAFYNEQFF.

The V gene is TRBV6-5, the J gene TRBJ2-3; possibly TRBD1 for D (6 bases). This CDR3 is built from 13 residues. CDR1 is MNHEY, CDR2 SVGAGI, per germline. V lost 8 bases and J 4 bases, leaving 13 bases between the germline ends. The CDR3, as DNA: TGTGCCAGCCGTGGGGGCGGCGCAGATACGCAGTATTTT. As protein: CASRGGGADTQYF.

The chain links TRBV6-4 to TRBJ2-1; D is perhaps TRBD1 (6 bases). The CDR3 extends over 13 amino acids. Looked up from germline, CDR1 is MRHNA and CDR2 is SNTAGT. V was clipped by 5 bases and J by 8 bases, with 13 bases between them. The CDR3 DNA sequence: TGTGCCAGCAGTCACAGGGACCAGGATGAGCAGTTCTTC. Its translation is CASSHRDQDEQFF.

The chain couples TRBV7-8 to TRBJ2-1; the match to TRBD2 covers 7 bases. Germline CDR1 and CDR2: SGHVS and FQNEAQ. The CDR3 has 16 amino acids. The junction had 9 bases not matched to a gene; V was cut back by 3 bases and J by 4 bases. CDR3 amino acids: CASSFSGGHVYNEQFF. CDR3 DNA sequence: TGTGCCAGCAGCTTTTCGGGGGGTCATGTTTACAATGAGCAGTTCTTC.

The chain is built from TRBV9 and TRBJ2-2, with 8 positions matching TRBD2. Germline V lookup: CDR1 SGDLS, CDR2 YYNGEE. The V segment lost 0 bases and the J segment 6 bases; nucleotides outside the gene matches: 13. The CDR3 spans 18 residues. The CDR3: CASSVAKSGGSYSGELFF. The CDR3 DNA reads TGTGCCAGCAGCGTAGCTAAAAGCGGGGGATCTTACTCCGGGGAGCTGTTTTTT.

The chain employs TRBV15 and TRBJ2-4; no reliable D call. This CDR3 has 14 amino acids. V was trimmed by 6 bases and J by 3 bases, leaving 12 bases between them. Germline CDR1 LNHNV, CDR2 YYDKDF (reference sequence). The CDR3 is CATSEGWGKNIQYF. In DNA form, the CDR3 reads TGTGCCACCAGTGAAGGGTGGGGCAAAAACATTCAGTACTTC.

This sequence joins TRBV6-1 and TRBJ2-7, with a weak D call TRBD2 (5 bases). Germline V gives CDR1 MNHNS, CDR2 SASEGT. V lost 3 bases and J 4 bases, leaving 7 bases between the germline ends. This CDR3 spans 12 amino acids. CDR3: CASSDVAYEQYF. DNA of the CDR3: TGTGCCAGCAGTGATGTAGCGTACGAGCAGTACTTC.

The rearrangement joins TRBV30 to TRBJ1-1; possibly TRBD1 for D (5 bases). Germline assignment: CDR1 GTSNPN and CDR2 SVGIG (reference sequence). V gave up 0 bases and J gave up 0 bases, with 11 bases separating them. CDR3 size: 15 residues. CDR3 residues: CAWSVRRGLNTEAFF. CDR3 DNA: TGTGCCTGGAGTGTCCGCCGGGGACTGAACACTGAAGCTTTCTTT.

The chain couples TRBV4-3 to TRBJ2-7; D remains unclear. Trimming left V 2 bases short and J 2 bases short, with 7 bases between. The germline gives CDR1 LGHNA, CDR2 YSLEER. The CDR3 sequence is 13 residues long. Written as DNA, the CDR3 is TGCGCCAGCAGCCAAAGTGGCCCCTACGAGCAGTACTTC. Its translation: CASSQSGPYEQYF.

CDR3 DNA sequence: TGTGCCAGCAGCCCCGGAGGGGCCTTGAACACTGAAGCTTTCTTT. This translates into CASSPGGALNTEAFF. The J gene is TRBJ1-1, the V gene TRBV7-3, with D maybe TRBD1 (5 bases). Germline-derived CDR1 and CDR2 are SGHTA and FQGTGA. The CDR3 extends over 15 amino acids. V was cut by 5 bases and J by 0 bases, with 13 bases left in between.

The sample holds a few counts of this clone. The chain is built from TRBV29-1 and TRBJ1-2, with D possibly matching TRBD1 (5 bases). Germline lookup yields CDR1 SQVTM and CDR2 ANQGSEA. The CDR3 extends over 12 amino acids. Trimming shortened V by 5 bases and J by 3 bases, and 10 bases separated the two germline ends. CDR3 residues: CSVRYRHYGYTF. In nucleotides, the CDR3 is TGCAGCGTTAGGTACAGGCACTATGGCTACACCTTC.

The gene calls are TRBV11-2 and TRBJ2-4; D not certain. Germline CDR1 is SGHAT and CDR2 is FQNNGV. CDR3 length equals 13 residues. The V and J ends lost 1 base and 6 bases respectively, with 7 bases between them. Written as DNA, the CDR3 is TGTGCCAGCAGCTTAGGTCTGAGAAACATTCAGTACTTC. Amino acids: CASSLGLRNIQYF. The entire variable domain, with the rest obtained from reference TRBV11-2 and TRBJ2-4, is as follows: EAGVAQSPRYKIIEKRQSVAFWCNPISGHATLYWYQQILGQGPKLLIQFQNNGVVDDSQLPKDRFSAERLKGVDSTLKIQPAKLEDSAVYLCASSLGLRNIQYFGAGTRLSVL.

The gene calls are TRBV5-1 and TRBJ2-3; the match to TRBD1 covers 7 bases. The V segment lost 3 bases and the J segment 1 base; nucleotides outside the gene matches: 2. CDR3 size: 14 residues. Germline V gene data show CDR1 as SGHRS and CDR2 as YFSETQ. CDR3 amino acids: CASSSTGGTDTQYF. The CDR3 DNA sequence: TGCGCCAGCAGCTCAACAGGGGGCACAGATACGCAGTATTTT.

The J gene is TRBJ2-3, the V gene TRBV19, with D maybe TRBD1 (6 bases). The CDR3 covers 14 residues. V was clipped by 5 bases and J by 5 bases, with 14 bases between them. Germline lookup yields CDR1 LNHDA and CDR2 SQIVND (reference sequence). CDR3 nucleotides: TGTGCCAGTAGTGCTCCAGGGGAAGGAGATACGCAGTATTTT. Translation: CASSAPGEGDTQYF. Full variable domain (rest looked up from reference TRBV19 and TRBJ2-3): DGGITQSPKYLFRKEGQNVTLSCEQNLNHDAMYWYRQDPGQGLRLIYYSQIVNDFQKGDIAEGYSVSREKKESFPLTVTSAQKNPTAFYLCASSAPGEGDTQYFGPGTRLTVL.

The chain combines TRBV6-5 with TRBJ1-1, with unresolved D. Germline V gives CDR1 MNHEY, CDR2 SVGAGI. The CDR3 contains 11 residues. Trimming removed 10 bases from V and 3 bases from J, with 9 bases in between. CDR3 sequence: CATSRYTEAFF. The CDR3 DNA sequence: TGTGCCACCTCACGGTACACTGAAGCTTTCTTT.